Following are 25 T cell receptor beta chains from one sample sequenced in a study of blood T cell repertoires in COVID-19 (dated by TCRdb to about 2020). The library was made by the immunoSEQ multiplex PCR assay. The table comes from immuneACCESS by way of TCRdb, which keeps in-frame sequences with V and J called. Part of the clones is missing from these tables; in studies checked, under half for an unresolved V gene and the rest for unknown reasons. This sample gives some 200,000 clones in total; 80% to 90% of them show up just once. The top ten constitute approximately 5% of the sample. The sample comprised peripheral blood. These receptors originate from a woman in her sixties who had recovered from COVID-19.

A few counts support this clone. The chain has TRBV18 and TRBJ2-7; maybe TRBD1 (5 bases). The CDR3 loop spans 18 amino acids. The germline gives CDR1 KGHSH, CDR2 LQKENI. V shed 4 bases and J shed 0 bases, with 22 bases lying between them. Here the CDR3 DNA reads TGTGCCAGCTCACGGGTTTTCCAGGGATCCCGCAGCTCCTACGAGCAGTACTTC. Translation gives CASSRVFQGSRSSYEQYF. The full variable domain, completed using reference TRBV18 and TRBJ2-7, is NAGVMQNPRHLVRRRGQEARLRCSPMKGHSHVYWYRQLPEEGLKFMVYLQKENIIDESGMPKERFSAEFPKEGPSILRIQQVVRGDSAAYFCASSRVFQGSRSSYEQYFGPGTRLTVT.

V usage is TRBV6-5 and J usage is TRBJ2-7; weak D call: TRBD1 (6 bases). Germline CDR1 MNHEY, CDR2 SVGAGI. V was clipped by 5 bases and J by 3 bases, with 17 bases between them. The CDR3 covers 15 residues. The chain's CDR3 is CASSTGLQKVYEQYF. The CDR3 bases are TGTGCCAGCAGTACAGGGCTTCAAAAGGTCTACGAGCAGTACTTC.

The chain joins TRBV3-1 (or the pseudogene TRBV3-2) to TRBJ2-2, with unresolved D. Germline lookup yields CDR1 LGHDT and CDR2 YNNKEL (reference sequence). Trimming removed 4 bases from V and 6 bases from J, with 9 bases in between. The CDR3 is made up of 13 amino acids. The CDR3 sequence: CASSPSRAGELFF. CDR3 in DNA: TGTGCCAGCAGCCCCTCTAGAGCCGGGGAGCTGTTTTTT.

The genes are TRBV10-3 and TRBJ2-7; 10 bases agree with TRBD2. CDR3 length: 17 residues. The germline gives CDR1 ENHRY, CDR2 SYGVKD. V trimming: 3 bases; J trimming: 2 bases; junction bases outside the gene matches: 10. This chain's CDR3 is CAISDPNLAGVPYEQYF. As DNA, the CDR3 is TGTGCCATCAGTGACCCAAATCTAGCGGGGGTTCCCTACGAGCAGTACTTC.

V gene TRBV7-2 combines with J gene TRBJ2-2; 8 positions match TRBD1. CDR3 length: 15 amino acids. Looked up from germline, CDR1 is SGHTA and CDR2 is FQGNSA. The junction had 3 bases not matched to a gene; V was cut back by 1 base and J by 5 bases. The CDR3 region has the DNA TGTGCCAGCAGCTTAGGACAGGGGAGGACCGGGGAGCTGTTTTTT. It yields the protein CASSLGQGRTGELFF.

The V gene is TRBV6-2 or TRBV6-3, the J gene TRBJ2-2, with unresolved D. The CDR3 runs to 14 residues. In germline, CDR1 is MNHEY, CDR2 SVGEGT. Trimming stripped 2 bases from V and 5 bases from J, with 9 bases between. The CDR3: CASSYTEQTGELFF. CDR3 coding DNA: TGTGCCAGCAGTTACACAGAACAAACCGGGGAGCTGTTTTTT.

The chain employs TRBV6-5 and TRBJ1-4; no firm D call. V dropped 6 bases and J dropped 7 bases, with 15 bases sitting between them. CDR3 length equals 14 residues. CDR1 and CDR2 (germline): MNHEY, SVGAGI. CDR3 in amino acids: CASSRGEAGEKLFF. Written as DNA, the CDR3 is TGTGCCAGCAGCCGCGGGGAAGCGGGTGAAAAACTGTTTTTT.

The rearrangement joins TRBV6-5 to TRBJ2-7, with a weak D call TRBD1 (5 bases). Trimming took 5 bases from V and 4 from J, leaving 12 bases between them. The germline V gene encodes CDR1 MNHEY and CDR2 SVGAGI. The CDR3 is made up of 13 amino acids. CDR3 residues: CASSTRQSYEQYF. The CDR3 bases are TGTGCCAGCAGTACCCGACAGAGTTACGAGCAGTACTTC.

This clone was observed a few times. The chain uses TRBV7-6 and TRBJ1-1; 10 nucleotides match TRBD1. The CDR3 totals 18 residues. The V segment lost 4 bases and the J segment 0 bases; nucleotides outside the gene matches: 11. Germline values: CDR1 SGHVS, CDR2 FNYEAQ. The CDR3 sequence: CASSSRLTGGVLNTEAFF. The CDR3 DNA reads as TGTGCCAGCAGCTCACGATTGACAGGGGGCGTTTTGAACACTGAAGCTTTCTTT.

The chain is built from TRBV7-3 and TRBJ1-3, with unresolved D. The CDR3 totals 13 residues. V was shortened by 4 bases and J by 4 bases, with 8 bases between the two germline ends. CDR1 is SGHTA, CDR2 FQGTGA, per germline. The DNA of the CDR3 is TGTGCCAGCAGCTCGGACTTAGGAAACACCATATATTTT. The encoded protein is CASSSDLGNTIYF. The variable domain in full, with the rest retrieved from reference TRBV7-3 and TRBJ1-3, is GAGVSQTPSNKVTEKGKYVELRCDPISGHTALYWYRQSLGQGPEFLIYFQGTGAADDSGLPNDRFFAVRPEGSVSTLKIQRTERGDSAVYLCASSSDLGNTIYFGEGSWLTVV.

The chain has TRBV5-4 and TRBJ2-4; 14 positions agree with TRBD2. CDR1 is SGHNT and CDR2 is YYREEE in the germline V gene (reference sequence). The CDR3 covers 15 residues. The ends lost 4 bases at V and 6 bases at J; junction bases unmatched: 3. The DNA for the CDR3 is TGTGCCAGCAGCGCGACTAGCGGGGGGGCAAACATTCAGTACTTC. Its translation is CASSATSGGANIQYF.

The chain links TRBV2 to TRBJ2-5; D perhaps matches TRBD2 (7 bases). V was cut by 6 bases and J by 1 base, with 18 bases left in between. The CDR3 consists of 16 residues. Germline V gene sequence: CDR1 SNHLY, CDR2 FYNNEI. CDR3 in amino acids: CASRGHGGGPQETQYF. The CDR3 bases are TGTGCCAGCAGGGGTCATGGGGGGGGGCCCCAAGAGACCCAGTACTTC.

The chain uses TRBV7-9 and TRBJ2-3; D possibly corresponds to TRBD2 (5 bases). V lost 5 bases, J lost 9 bases, and 12 bases lay in between. The V gene's germline CDR1 is SEHNR and CDR2 FQNEAQ (reference sequence). The CDR3 sequence is 12 residues long. The DNA of the CDR3 is TGTGCCAGCAGCCCGGACTCGGGGACGCAGTATTTT. Translating it yields CASSPDSGTQYF.

The chain employs TRBV7-2 and TRBJ2-3; TRBD1 is a possible D gene (6 bases). The CDR3 has 12 residues. Germline loops: CDR1 SGHTA, CDR2 FQGNSA. V gave up 5 bases and J gave up 6 bases, with 9 bases separating them. The CDR3 sequence: CASSPQGDTQYF. CDR3 DNA sequence: TGTGCCAGCAGCCCCCAGGGGGATACGCAGTATTTT.

This sequence joins TRBV18 and TRBJ1-1, with 8 bases identical to TRBD1. The germline V gene has CDR1 KGHSH and CDR2 LQKENI. With V trimmed by 6 bases and J by 0 bases, 6 bases remained unmatched. This CDR3 is built from 15 residues. The CDR3 region has the DNA TGTGCCAGCTCTCGTAGACAGGGGTTGAACACTGAAGCTTTCTTT. Its protein is CASSRRQGLNTEAFF.

The chain joins TRBV29-1 to TRBJ2-5; 11 bases are shared with TRBD2. Trimming took 4 bases from V and 7 from J; bases not matched to a gene: 14. The germline V gene has CDR1 SQVTM and CDR2 ANQGSEA. The CDR3 has 16 amino acids. The CDR3 bases are TGCAGCGTTGTTACTAGCGGGGGAGGGAAAGTTCGGACCCAGTACTTC. The encoded protein is CSVVTSGGGKVRTQYF.

The V call is TRBV9, the J call TRBJ1-4; 7 bases are a match to TRBD1. This CDR3 region has 13 residues. In germline, CDR1 is SGDLS, CDR2 YYNGEE. The J segment lost 7 bases and the V segment lost 1 base, leaving 1 base of the junction unmatched. The CDR3 spells CASSVQGGEKLFF. In nucleotides, the CDR3 is TGTGCCAGCAGCGTACAGGGGGGTGAAAAACTGTTTTTT. The entire variable domain, with the rest obtained from reference TRBV9 and TRBJ1-4, is as follows: DSGVTQTPKHLITATGQRVTLRCSPRSGDLSVYWYQQSLDQGLQFLIQYYNGEERAKGNILERFSAQQFPDLHSELNLSSLELGDSALYFCASSVQGGEKLFFGSGTQLSVL.

The chain carries TRBV27 and TRBJ2-7, with 8 bases identical to TRBD1. V was pared by 2 bases and J by 5 bases, with 5 bases of the junction left unmatched. The germline gives CDR1 MNHEY, CDR2 SMNVEV (reference sequence). The CDR3 runs to 14 residues. CDR3 loop: CASSLLRGRDEQYF. CDR3 bases: TGTGCCAGCAGTTTACTCAGGGGGCGCGACGAGCAGTACTTC.

CDR3 nucleotide sequence: TGTGCCAGCAGCGTAGGCGGGGGGGCTAACTACAATGAGCAGTTCTTC. Translating gives CASSVGGGANYNEQFF. This chain joins TRBV9 and TRBJ2-1; 9 bases fit TRBD2. The trim removed 0 bases at V and 3 bases at J, leaving 4 bases unmatched. Per germline, CDR1 SGDLS and CDR2 YYNGEE. The CDR3 contains 16 residues.

CDR3 nucleotides: TGTGCCAGCTCTAGACAGGTTAACTATGGCTACACCTTC. It specifies CASSRQVNYGYTF. The chain combines TRBV18 with TRBJ1-2; D might be TRBD1 (6 bases). V dropped 6 bases and J dropped 1 base, with 9 bases sitting between them. CDR3 size: 13 residues. Germline CDR1 is KGHSH and CDR2 is LQKENI.

J is TRBJ2-7 and V is TRBV9; D is possibly TRBD2 (6 bases). Between the trimmed V and J ends, which lost 2 bases and 1 base, there was a span of 10 bases. The germline gives CDR1 SGDLS, CDR2 YYNGEE. CDR3 length equals 14 residues. DNA of the CDR3: TGTGCCAGCAGCGTTAGCGGATTTTCCTACGAGCAGTACTTC. This sequence encodes CASSVSGFSYEQYF.

This clone has just one count. The chain uses TRBV25-1 and TRBJ1-5; the D gene is possibly TRBD1 (5 bases). This CDR3 contains 12 residues. CDR1 is MGHDK and CDR2 is SYGVNS in the germline V gene. Trimming cost V 3 bases and J 7 bases, with 7 bases left between them. CDR3 coding DNA: TGTGCCAGCAGTGACGGGGGACAGCCCCAGCATTTT. Translation: CASSDGGQPQHF.

The J gene is TRBJ1-1, the V gene TRBV5-6, with a weak D call TRBD1 (6 bases). V lost 4 bases and J 8 bases, leaving 15 bases between the germline ends. This CDR3 is 13 amino acids long. Germline assignment: CDR1 SGHDT and CDR2 YYEEEE. CDR3 DNA sequence: TGTGCCAGCAGCGACGGGACATTTGGCGAAGCTTTCTTT. Translated, it gives CASSDGTFGEAFF.

V is TRBV5-3 and J is TRBJ1-2; D not certain. TRBV5-3 is marked as an open reading frame, function uncertain. The CDR3 consists of 14 residues. Trimming took 1 base from V and 3 from J, leaving 10 bases between them. This chain's CDR3 is CARSLSPGYYGYTF. CDR3 nucleotide sequence: TGTGCCAGAAGCTTGTCCCCGGGTTACTATGGCTACACCTTC.

The chain couples TRBV5-6 to TRBJ1-4, with D possibly being TRBD1 (5 bases). The CDR3 is 13 amino acids. Germline V lookup: CDR1 SGHDT, CDR2 YYEEEE. The V gene lost 3 bases and the J gene lost 7 bases, with 10 bases spanning the gap. The CDR3 spells CASSWQGGEKLFF. CDR3 in DNA: TGTGCCAGCAGCTGGCAGGGTGGTGAAAAACTGTTTTTT.